This entry lists 8 T cell receptor beta chains sequenced from one sample in a study of shared T cell receptors in the human thymus. The data were produced by immunoSEQ multiplex PCR, yet TCRdb's version contains in-frame clones alone and is incomplete. The repertoire has around 730,000 clones, 80% to 90% of them found once; the top ten carry roughly 0.01%. These sequences were also reported in another study, on human thymus T cells.

The sequenced material came from thymocytes. The origin of the receptors is a girl less than two years old with a congenital heart defect.

The rearrangement uses TRBV5-4 and TRBJ2-1; the match to TRBD1 covers 11 bases. Germline CDR1 reads SGHNT; CDR2 reads YYREEE (reference sequence). This CDR3 spans 14 amino acids. With 3 bases clipped from V and 9 bases from J, the junction kept 5 bases outside the gene matches. This chain's CDR3 is CASSYRDRGSEQFF. CDR3 DNA: TGTGCCAGCAGCTACCGGGACAGGGGGAGTGAGCAGTTCTTC.

As DNA, the CDR3 is TGTGCCAGCAGCCAGGATGACAGGGCCTTCCCGTACGAGCAGTACTTC. Encoded protein: CASSQDDRAFPYEQYF. The chain uses TRBV14 and TRBJ2-7; 7 bases agree with TRBD1. The CDR3 loop spans 16 amino acids. Germline V CDR1 and CDR2: SGHDN, FVKESK. V lost 3 bases and J lost 4; bases outside the gene matches: 12.

V and J are TRBV5-1 and TRBJ1-2; 10 positions agree with TRBD1. This CDR3 comprises 18 residues. Per germline, CDR1 SGHRS and CDR2 YFSETQ. Trimming cost V 4 bases and J 3 bases; bases outside gene matches: 15. Here the CDR3 DNA reads TGCGCCAGCAGCCGAAGACAGGGGGCTCGTCCGCCGCACTATGGCTACACCTTC. Protein sequence: CASSRRQGARPPHYGYTF.

This chain uses TRBV5-4 with TRBJ2-3; 11 bases are a match to TRBD1. The CDR3 loop spans 18 amino acids. The ends lost 3 bases at V and 1 base at J; junction bases unmatched: 10. Germline V gives CDR1 SGHNT, CDR2 YYREEE (reference sequence). The CDR3 sequence: CASSSGTGGKNGTDTQYF. CDR3 coding DNA: TGTGCCAGCAGCTCTGGGACAGGGGGTAAGAATGGCACAGATACGCAGTATTTT.

The V call is TRBV7-6, the J call TRBJ2-7; 10 bases are a match to TRBD2. V shed 5 bases and J 3 bases; nucleotides not matched to a gene: 13. The V gene's germline CDR1 is SGHVS and CDR2 FNYEAQ. This CDR3 comprises 17 residues. The CDR3 sequence is CASSHKGSGGPYYEQYF. CDR3 sequence (DNA): TGTGCCAGCAGCCATAAAGGTAGCGGGGGGCCGTACTACGAGCAGTACTTC.

The rearrangement uses TRBV6-1 and TRBJ2-3; 12 nucleotides match TRBD2. CDR1 and CDR2 (germline): MNHNS, SASEGT. The length of the CDR3 is 15 residues. V trimming: 4 bases; J trimming: 5 bases; junction bases outside the gene matches: 4. The CDR3: CASSVASGGGDTQYF. The CDR3 bases are TGTGCCAGCAGTGTGGCTAGCGGGGGGGGAGATACGCAGTATTTT.

The CDR3 nucleotides read TGCGCCAGCAGAACCGGGACTAGCTCCTACAATGAGCAGTTCTTC. Translation: CASRTGTSSYNEQFF. This chain connects TRBV5-1 to TRBJ2-1; 8 nucleotides match TRBD2. Germline V gene data show CDR1 as SGHRS and CDR2 as YFSETQ. CDR3 size: 15 residues. The V segment lost 5 bases and the J segment 0 bases; nucleotides outside the gene matches: 4.

The chain carries TRBV6-1 and TRBJ2-7; 8 bases fit TRBD2. The CDR3 spans 17 residues. J gave up 0 bases and V 3 bases, and 10 bases lay outside the gene matches. CDR1 and CDR2 (germline): MNHNS, SASEGT. DNA for the CDR3: TGTGCCAGCAGTGATTTAAATGGCGGGGGGAGCTCCTACGAGCAGTACTTC. Translation gives CASSDLNGGGSSYEQYF.